The 17 T cell receptor beta chains below all came from one sample that was sequenced in a study of a mutant IDH1 vaccine in newly diagnosed glioma. Stated time point: week 47, end of study. With topical imiquimod, each dose of the vaccine consisted of 300 ug of mutant IDH1 20-mer peptide. Their antigens remain unidentified. Clones were sequenced by immunoSEQ multiplex PCR, and TCRdb holds only the in-frame ones, with some missing. Seen here are approximately 50,000 clones, less than 90% observed once, and the top ten hold more than 3%. Sequencing used PBMCs, obtained from a glioma patient whose treatment included an IDH1 peptide vaccine. The receptors stem from a woman between 50 and 59 years old with glioma.

The chain carries TRBV27 and TRBJ1-2, with D tentatively TRBD1 (5 bases). Germline V gene lookup returns CDR1 MNHEY and CDR2 SMNVEV (reference sequence). This CDR3 region has 16 residues. With 6 bases removed from V and 4 bases from J, the gap between germline ends came to 21 bases. CDR3 protein: CASSPTRAPGPYGYTF. The CDR3 nucleotides are TGTGCCAGCAGCCCGACTCGGGCCCCGGGGCCCTATGGCTACACCTTC.

The rearrangement uses TRBV5-1 and TRBJ2-1, with D possibly being TRBD2 (6 bases). The germline V and J ends were trimmed by 1 base and 5 bases, with 19 bases remaining between them. CDR1 and CDR2 from the germline V gene are SGHRS and YFSETQ. CDR3 size: 17 residues. The CDR3 DNA sequence: TGCGCCAGCAGCTTGACCCTCGGGACTCCTCGACACAATGAGCAGTTCTTC. The encoded protein is CASSLTLGTPRHNEQFF.

The gene calls are TRBV19 and TRBJ2-5; possible D gene TRBD1, 6 bases. From germline, CDR1 is LNHDA and CDR2 SQIVND (reference sequence). Trimming shortened V by 1 base and J by 3 bases, and 6 bases separated the two germline ends. The length of the CDR3 is 13 residues. CDR3 sequence (DNA): TGTGCCAGTAGTATAGCAGGGGAAGAGACCCAGTACTTC. Protein sequence: CASSIAGEETQYF.

The V gene is TRBV5-1, the J gene TRBJ1-1; 8 bases are a match to TRBD1. This CDR3 is 15 amino acids long. The germline CDR1 and CDR2 sequences are SGHRS and YFSETQ. J gave up 1 base and V 4 bases, and 6 bases lay outside the gene matches. The CDR3 coding sequence is TGCGCCAGCAGCCCGGGGGGACAGGCGAACACTGAAGCTTTCTTT. The encoded protein is CASSPGGQANTEAFF.

Only one count was recorded for this clone. The V call is TRBV5-1, the J call TRBJ1-1, with 8 bases that match TRBD1. Germline assignment: CDR1 SGHRS and CDR2 YFSETQ. The V and J ends lost 4 bases and 0 bases, in that order; junction bases with no gene match: 8. This CDR3 region has 16 residues. The CDR3 spells CASSVQGARVNTEAFF. Here the CDR3 DNA reads TGCGCCAGCAGCGTCCAGGGGGCGAGGGTGAACACTGAAGCTTTCTTT.

As regards this clone: One end of the junction fails to match germline, which may point to a read error. The gene calls are TRBV7-7 and TRBJ1-1; 9 nucleotides align to TRBD1. CDR3 length equals 14 residues. Germline CDR1 is SSHAT and CDR2 is FNYEAQ (reference sequence). The CDR3 sequence: CASSRLDRGTEAFF. As DNA, the CDR3 is TGTGCTAGCAGCCGTCTGGACAGGGGCACTGAAGCTTTCTTT.

The chain joins TRBV5-1 to TRBJ1-3; D is undetermined. The CDR3 is 14 residues long. Per germline, CDR1 SGHRS and CDR2 YFSETQ. Trimming took 0 bases from V and 0 from J, leaving 4 bases between them. For the CDR3, the DNA is TGCGCCAGCAGCTTGGGGGACTCTGGAAACACCATATATTTT. Its translation: CASSLGDSGNTIYF. The whole variable domain, filled in from reference TRBV5-1 and TRBJ1-3, reads KAGVTQTPRYLIKTRGQQVTLSCSPISGHRSVSWYQQTPGQGLQFLFEYFSETQRNKGNFPGRFSGRQFSNSRSEMNVSTLELGDSALYLCASSLGDSGNTIYFGEGSWLTVV.

The V call is TRBV18, the J call TRBJ2-5; 9 bases fit TRBD2. V shed 3 bases and J 2 bases; nucleotides not matched to a gene: 16. Germline V gene lookup returns CDR1 KGHSH and CDR2 LQKENI. CDR3 length: 19 amino acids. DNA of the CDR3: TGTGCCAGCTCACCTTTCGCGGCGGGGGGGCCTAAGGGACAAGAGACCCAGTACTTC. This encodes CASSPFAAGGPKGQETQYF.

The V call is TRBV6-4, the J call TRBJ1-1, with 8 bases identical to TRBD1. Germline CDR1 reads MRHNA; CDR2 reads SNTAGT. V lost 4 bases, J lost 5 bases, and 9 bases stayed unmatched. CDR3 length: 15 residues. CDR3 residues: CASSARGQGSTEAFF. The CDR3 nucleotides are TGTGCCAGCAGTGCCAGAGGACAGGGAAGTACTGAAGCTTTCTTT.

The chain joins TRBV5-4 to TRBJ1-1; 11 bases are shared with TRBD1. The germline V gene has CDR1 SGHNT and CDR2 YYREEE (reference sequence). The V gene end was trimmed by 5 bases and the J gene end by 4 bases; junction bases not matched to a gene: 10. There are 16 residues in the CDR3. The CDR3 is CASRTTAGTGGTEAFF. CDR3 nucleotides: TGTGCCAGCAGAACTACCGCCGGGACAGGGGGCACTGAAGCTTTCTTT.

The rearrangement links TRBV5-1 to TRBJ2-1, with D unresolved. This CDR3 comprises 16 residues. The germline V gene encodes CDR1 SGHRS and CDR2 YFSETQ. With 0 bases removed from V and 1 base from J, the gap between germline ends came to 11 bases. CDR3 sequence: CASSLEDGRSYNEQFF. Written as DNA, the CDR3 is TGCGCCAGCAGCTTGGAGGACGGTCGGTCCTACAATGAGCAGTTCTTC.

The chain has TRBV6-1 and TRBJ2-7; TRBD1 agrees at 7 bases. The germline V gene encodes CDR1 MNHNS and CDR2 SASEGT. The CDR3 has 14 residues. V lost 6 bases and J lost 3; bases outside the gene matches: 8. The CDR3 loop is CASRNRGGDYEQYF. Here the CDR3 DNA reads TGTGCCAGCAGGAACAGGGGTGGAGACTACGAGCAGTACTTC.

The chain combines TRBV6-1 with TRBJ1-6; no clear D. V lost 5 bases, J lost 7 bases, and 3 bases lay in between. The CDR3 loop spans 11 amino acids. CDR1 MNHNS and CDR2 SASEGT come from the germline V gene. The DNA for the CDR3 is TGTGCCAGCAGTAGGAATTCACCCCTCCACTTT. Its protein product is CASSRNSPLHF.

The CDR3 bases are TGTGCCAGCTCACCACCCGCCAGGGCAGAGACCCAGTACTTC. It is translated as CASSPPARAETQYF. The rearrangement links TRBV18 to TRBJ2-5, with D possibly TRBD1 on 5 matching bases. Germline V gene data show CDR1 as KGHSH and CDR2 as LQKENI. The CDR3 has 14 amino acids. Trimming left V 0 bases short and J 4 bases short, with 9 bases between.

V gene TRBV5-8 combines with J gene TRBJ2-3, with D tentatively TRBD1 (5 bases). V shed 2 bases and J shed 3 bases, with 13 bases lying between them. The germline gives CDR1 SGHTS, CDR2 YDEGEE. This CDR3 is 15 amino acids long. The CDR3, as DNA: TGTGCCAGCAGCTTACAGGTGGGGTGGACAGATACGCAGTATTTT. Amino acids: CASSLQVGWTDTQYF.

This chain joins TRBV11-3 and TRBJ2-7; D unresolved. Germline V lookup: CDR1 SGHNT, CDR2 YENEEA. This CDR3 is built from 12 residues. The V end was cut by 2 bases, the J end by 5 bases, with 7 bases between. The CDR3 nucleotides read TGTGCCAGCAGCTTAAATGACAACGAGCAGTACTTC. It specifies CASSLNDNEQYF.

V is TRBV9 and J is TRBJ1-3, with D unclear. V dropped 2 bases and J dropped 0 bases, with 9 bases sitting between them. The germline CDR1 and CDR2 sequences are SGDLS and YYNGEE. The CDR3 sequence is 15 residues long. This chain's CDR3 is CASSVKSDSGNTIYF. The CDR3 DNA reads TGTGCCAGCAGCGTGAAATCGGACTCTGGAAACACCATATATTTT.